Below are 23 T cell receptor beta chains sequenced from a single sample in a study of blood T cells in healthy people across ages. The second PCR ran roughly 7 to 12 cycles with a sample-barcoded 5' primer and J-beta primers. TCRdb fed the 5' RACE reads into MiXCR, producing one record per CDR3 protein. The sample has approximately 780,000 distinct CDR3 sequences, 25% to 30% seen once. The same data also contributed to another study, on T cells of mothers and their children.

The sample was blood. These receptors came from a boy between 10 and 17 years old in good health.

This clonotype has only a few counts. The CDR3 region has the DNA TGCAGTGCTAGACGGTCCCAGCGGGGGGGCCTAAATACGCAGTATTTT. Residues: CSARRSQRGGLNTQYF. The chain joins TRBV20-1 to TRBJ2-3, with 10 bases lining up with TRBD2. Looked up from germline, CDR1 is DFQATT and CDR2 is SNEGSKA (reference sequence). The CDR3 spans 16 residues. V was pared by 2 bases and J by 7 bases, with 12 bases of the junction left unmatched.

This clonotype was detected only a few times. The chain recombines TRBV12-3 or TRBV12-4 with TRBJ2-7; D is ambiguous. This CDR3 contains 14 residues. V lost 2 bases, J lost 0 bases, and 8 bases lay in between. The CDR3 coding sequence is TGTGCCAGCAGTTTAAACGGCAACTCCTACGAGCAGTACTTC. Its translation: CASSLNGNSYEQYF.

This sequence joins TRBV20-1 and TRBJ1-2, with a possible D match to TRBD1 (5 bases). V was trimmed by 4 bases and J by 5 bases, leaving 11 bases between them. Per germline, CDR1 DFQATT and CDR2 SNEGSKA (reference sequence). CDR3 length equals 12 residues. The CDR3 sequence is CSATDGGYGYTF. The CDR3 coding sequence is TGCAGTGCTACCGACGGGGGATATGGCTACACCTTC.

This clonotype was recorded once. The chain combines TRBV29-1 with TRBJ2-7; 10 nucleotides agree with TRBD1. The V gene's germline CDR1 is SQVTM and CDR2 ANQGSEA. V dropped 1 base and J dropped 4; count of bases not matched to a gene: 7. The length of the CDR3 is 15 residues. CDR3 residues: CSVEALSGQGYEQYF. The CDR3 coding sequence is TGCAGCGTTGAAGCCCTTTCGGGACAGGGGTACGAGCAGTACTTC.

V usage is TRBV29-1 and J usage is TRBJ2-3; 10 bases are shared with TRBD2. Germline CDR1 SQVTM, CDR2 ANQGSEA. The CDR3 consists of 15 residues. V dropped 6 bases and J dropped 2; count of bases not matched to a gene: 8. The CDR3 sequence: CSVALLAGDTDTQYF. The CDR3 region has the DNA TGCAGCGTCGCATTGCTAGCGGGGGACACAGATACGCAGTATTTT.

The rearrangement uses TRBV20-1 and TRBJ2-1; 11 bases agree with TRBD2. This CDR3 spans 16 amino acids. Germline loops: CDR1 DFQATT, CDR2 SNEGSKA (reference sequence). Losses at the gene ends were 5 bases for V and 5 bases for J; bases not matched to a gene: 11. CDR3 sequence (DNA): TGCAGTGCTTTCGACCTAGCGGGAGGCTTTAACAATGAGCAGTTCTTC. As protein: CSAFDLAGGFNNEQFF.

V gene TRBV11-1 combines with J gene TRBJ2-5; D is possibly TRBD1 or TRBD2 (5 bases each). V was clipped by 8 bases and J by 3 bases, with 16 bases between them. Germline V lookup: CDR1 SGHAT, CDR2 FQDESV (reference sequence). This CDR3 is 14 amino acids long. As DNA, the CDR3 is TGTGCCAGCGACCAAGGGACGGGAAAAGAGACCCAGTACTTC. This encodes CASDQGTGKETQYF.

In DNA form, the CDR3 reads TGTGCCAGCAGTTTACCGTCGGTAGCGGGGGGGCAAGACACAGATACGCAGTATTTT. It yields the protein CASSLPSVAGGQDTDTQYF. The rearrangement links TRBV28 to TRBJ2-3; TRBD2 matches 11 bases. V dropped 2 bases and J dropped 2; count of bases not matched to a gene: 12. The CDR3 is 19 residues long. Germline V gene data show CDR1 as MDHEN and CDR2 as SYDVKM.

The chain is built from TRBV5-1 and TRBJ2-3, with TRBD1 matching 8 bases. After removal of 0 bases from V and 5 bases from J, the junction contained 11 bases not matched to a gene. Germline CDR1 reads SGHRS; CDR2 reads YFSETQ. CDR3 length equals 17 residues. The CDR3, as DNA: TGCGCCAGCAGCTTGGTCCCCACCGGACAGGGCGGAGATACGCAGTATTTT. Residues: CASSLVPTGQGGDTQYF.

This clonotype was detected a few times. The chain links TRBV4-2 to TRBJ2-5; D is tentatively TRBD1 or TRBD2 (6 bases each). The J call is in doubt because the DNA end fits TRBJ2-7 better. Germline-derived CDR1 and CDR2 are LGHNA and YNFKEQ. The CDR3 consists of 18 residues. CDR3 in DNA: TGTGCCAGCAGCCTCGAGACCTCCGGGGGCCTACTGACCTACGAGCAGTACTTC. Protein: CASSLETSGGLLTYEQYF.

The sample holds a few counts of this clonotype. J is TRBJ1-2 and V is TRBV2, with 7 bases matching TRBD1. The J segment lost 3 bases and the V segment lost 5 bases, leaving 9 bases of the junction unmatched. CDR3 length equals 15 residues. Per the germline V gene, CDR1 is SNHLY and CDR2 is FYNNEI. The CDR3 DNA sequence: TGTGCCAGCAGTCAACTCGACAGGGAGTACTATGGCTACACCTTC. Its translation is CASSQLDREYYGYTF.

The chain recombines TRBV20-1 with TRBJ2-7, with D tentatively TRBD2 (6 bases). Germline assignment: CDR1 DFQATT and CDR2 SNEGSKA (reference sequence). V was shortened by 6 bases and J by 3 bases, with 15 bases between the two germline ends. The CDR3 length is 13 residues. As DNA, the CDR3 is TGCAGTGCCCCTAGCGAGGGCCACTACGAGCAGTACTTC. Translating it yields CSAPSEGHYEQYF.

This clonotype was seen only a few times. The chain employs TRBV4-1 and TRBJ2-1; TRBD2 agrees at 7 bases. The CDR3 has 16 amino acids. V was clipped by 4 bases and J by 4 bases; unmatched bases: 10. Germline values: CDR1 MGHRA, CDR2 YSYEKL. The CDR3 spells CASSRKSGVPYNEQFF. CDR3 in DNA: TGCGCCAGCAGCCGGAAAAGCGGGGTTCCTTACAATGAGCAGTTCTTC.

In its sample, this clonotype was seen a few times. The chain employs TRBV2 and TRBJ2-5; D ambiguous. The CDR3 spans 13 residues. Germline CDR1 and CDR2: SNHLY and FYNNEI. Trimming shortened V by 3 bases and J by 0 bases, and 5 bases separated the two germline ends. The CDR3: CASSDPYQETQYF. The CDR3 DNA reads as TGTGCCAGCAGTGATCCTTACCAAGAGACCCAGTACTTC.

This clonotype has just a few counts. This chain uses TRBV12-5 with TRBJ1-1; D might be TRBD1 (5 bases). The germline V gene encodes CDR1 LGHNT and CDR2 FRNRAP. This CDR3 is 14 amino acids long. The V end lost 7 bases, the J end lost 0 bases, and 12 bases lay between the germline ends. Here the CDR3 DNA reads TGTGCTAGTGCCCGACAGAACATGAACACTGAAGCTTTCTTT. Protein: CASARQNMNTEAFF.

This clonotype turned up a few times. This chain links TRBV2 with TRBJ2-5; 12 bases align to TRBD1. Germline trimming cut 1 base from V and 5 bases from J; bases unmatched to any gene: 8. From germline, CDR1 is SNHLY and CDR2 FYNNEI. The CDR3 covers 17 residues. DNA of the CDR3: TGTGCCAGCAGTGAAGTTGTGGGACAGGGGGCTGGGGAGACCCAGTACTTC. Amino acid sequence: CASSEVVGQGAGETQYF.

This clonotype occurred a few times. CDR3 residues: CASSQGVGSGANVLTF. CDR3 DNA sequence: TGCGCCAGCAGCCAAGGAGTGGGCTCTGGGGCCAACGTCCTGACTTTC. The J gene is TRBJ2-6, the V gene TRBV4-1, with no clear D. The germline CDR1 and CDR2 sequences are MGHRA and YSYEKL. V dropped 1 base and J dropped 0 bases, with 7 bases sitting between them. This CDR3 spans 16 amino acids.

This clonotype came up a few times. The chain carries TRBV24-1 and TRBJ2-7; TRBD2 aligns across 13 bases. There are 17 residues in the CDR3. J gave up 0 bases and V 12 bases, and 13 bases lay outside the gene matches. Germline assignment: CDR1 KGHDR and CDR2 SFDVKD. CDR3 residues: CASTGTSGDMHSYEQYF. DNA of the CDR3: TGTGCCTCCACTGGGACTAGCGGGGATATGCACTCCTACGAGCAGTACTTC.

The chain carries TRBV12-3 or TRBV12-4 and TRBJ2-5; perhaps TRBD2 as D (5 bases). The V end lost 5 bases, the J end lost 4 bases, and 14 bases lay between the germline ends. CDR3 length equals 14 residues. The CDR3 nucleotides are TGTGCCAGCAGTGTAACAGAAGGAGGAGAGACCCAGTACTTC. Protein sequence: CASSVTEGGETQYF.

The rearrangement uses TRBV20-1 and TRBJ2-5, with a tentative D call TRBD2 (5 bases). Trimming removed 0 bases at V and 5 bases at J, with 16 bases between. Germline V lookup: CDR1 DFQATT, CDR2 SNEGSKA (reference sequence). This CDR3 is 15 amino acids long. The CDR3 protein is CSARDPSRNGETQYF. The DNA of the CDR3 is TGCAGTGCTAGAGACCCTAGCCGGAATGGGGAGACCCAGTACTTC.

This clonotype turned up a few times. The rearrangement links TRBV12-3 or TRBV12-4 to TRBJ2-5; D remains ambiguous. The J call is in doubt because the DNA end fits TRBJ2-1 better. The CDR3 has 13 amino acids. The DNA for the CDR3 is TGTGCCAGCAGTTTAGGGCAGGACGGTGAGCAGTTCTTC. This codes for CASSLGQDGEQFF.

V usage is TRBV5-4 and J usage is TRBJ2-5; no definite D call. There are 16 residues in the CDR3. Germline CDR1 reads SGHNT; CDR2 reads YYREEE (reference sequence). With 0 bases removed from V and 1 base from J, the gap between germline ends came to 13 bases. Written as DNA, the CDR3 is TGTGCCAGCAGCTTGGAACCCTCTACCTTCCAAGAGACCCAGTACTTC. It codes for CASSLEPSTFQETQYF.

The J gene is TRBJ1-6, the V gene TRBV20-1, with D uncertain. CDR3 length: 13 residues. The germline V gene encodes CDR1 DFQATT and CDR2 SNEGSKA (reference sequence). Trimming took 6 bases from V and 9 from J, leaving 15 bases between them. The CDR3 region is CSAIGVISSPLHF. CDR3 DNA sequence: TGCAGTGCCATCGGGGTGATATCTTCACCCCTCCACTTT.